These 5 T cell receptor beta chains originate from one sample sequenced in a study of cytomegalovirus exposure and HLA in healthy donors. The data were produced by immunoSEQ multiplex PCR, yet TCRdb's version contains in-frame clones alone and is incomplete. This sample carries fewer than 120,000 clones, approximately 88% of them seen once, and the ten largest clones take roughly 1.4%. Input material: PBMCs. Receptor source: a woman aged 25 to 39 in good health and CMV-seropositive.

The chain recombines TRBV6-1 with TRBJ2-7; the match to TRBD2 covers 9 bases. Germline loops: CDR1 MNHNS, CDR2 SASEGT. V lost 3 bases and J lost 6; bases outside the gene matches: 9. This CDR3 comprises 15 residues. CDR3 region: CASSEGIAGAREQYF. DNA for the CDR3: TGTGCCAGCAGTGAGGGAATAGCGGGAGCTCGCGAGCAGTACTTC.

CDR3 DNA: TGCGCCAGCAGCCGCACGAGGGGGGGTCAGCCCCAGCATTTT. The encoded protein is CASSRTRGGQPQHF. The V gene is TRBV4-3, the J gene TRBJ1-5, with D perhaps matching TRBD1 (6 bases). CDR3 length equals 14 residues. V was trimmed by 4 bases and J by 6 bases, leaving 13 bases between them. CDR1 and CDR2 (germline): LGHNA, YSLEER.

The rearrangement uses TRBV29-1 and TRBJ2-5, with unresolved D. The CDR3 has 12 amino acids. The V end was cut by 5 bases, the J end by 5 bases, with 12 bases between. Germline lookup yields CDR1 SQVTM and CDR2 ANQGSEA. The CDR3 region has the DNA TGCAGCGTTCGGCAGGTTGGGGAGACCCAGTACTTC. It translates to CSVRQVGETQYF.

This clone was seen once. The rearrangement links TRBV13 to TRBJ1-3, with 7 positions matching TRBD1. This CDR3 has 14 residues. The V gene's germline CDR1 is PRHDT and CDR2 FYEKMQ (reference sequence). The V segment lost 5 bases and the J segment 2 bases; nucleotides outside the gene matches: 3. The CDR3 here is CASSPGTAGNTIYF. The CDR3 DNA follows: TGTGCCAGCAGCCCAGGGACAGCTGGAAACACCATATATTTT.

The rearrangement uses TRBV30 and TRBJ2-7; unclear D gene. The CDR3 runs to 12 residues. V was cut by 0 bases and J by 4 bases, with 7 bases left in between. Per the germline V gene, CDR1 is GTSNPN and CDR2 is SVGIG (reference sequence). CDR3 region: CAWSVSFYEQYF. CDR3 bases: TGTGCCTGGAGTGTAAGCTTTTACGAGCAGTACTTC.